The 2 T cell receptor beta chains presented below share a single source sample, sequenced in a study of cytomegalovirus exposure and HLA in healthy donors. The PCR made use of 60 Vbeta and 13 Jbeta primers. Sequencing used immunoSEQ multiplex PCR; TCRdb keeps in-frame clones, though not all of them. The sample holds about 200,000 clones, 82% seen once. Material for sequencing was PBMCs. These receptors originate from a woman aged 45-59 years in good health and CMV-seropositive.

This chain uses TRBV7-2 with TRBJ1-5; possibly TRBD1 for D (5 bases). The germline V gene encodes CDR1 SGHTA and CDR2 FQGNSA. CDR3 size: 14 residues. V was clipped by 1 base and J by 5 bases, with 9 bases between them. Here the CDR3 DNA reads TGTGCCAGCAGCTTAGGCAGGGAATATCAGCCCCAGCATTTT. It codes for CASSLGREYQPQHF.

This chain links TRBV6-1 with TRBJ1-3; 7 bases are shared with TRBD1. Germline loops: CDR1 MNHNS, CDR2 SASEGT. Trimming cost V 6 bases and J 1 base; bases outside gene matches: 3. The CDR3 extends over 14 amino acids. The CDR3 loop reads CASSKTGSGNTIYF. CDR3 DNA sequence: TGTGCCAGCAGCAAGACAGGGTCTGGAAACACCATATATTTT.